The 9 T cell receptor beta chains reported below all come from one sample, sequenced in a study of spatial heterogeneity in lung cancer. MiXCR, run by TCRdb on the 5' RACE reads, gives a single entry per CDR3 protein. The table includes fewer than 30,000 distinct CDR3 sequences, approximately 6% detected once. Regarding time point: blood at routine non-recurrence follow-up after resection. Sequencing was performed on whole RNA extracted from tumor and nontumor lung tissue, or from frozen PBMC, and the material was left unsorted. This specimen consisted of PBMCs, obtained at follow-up. These receptors were collected from a male donor with early-stage non-small cell lung cancer.

This clonotype was recorded a few times. The chain links TRBV18 to TRBJ1-1; 7 bases map to TRBD1. This CDR3 comprises 15 residues. Germline trimming cut 2 bases from V and 0 bases from J; bases unmatched to any gene: 3. Germline assignment: CDR1 KGHSH and CDR2 LQKENI. The CDR3 loop reads CASSPVTGMNTEAFF. The CDR3 DNA follows: TGTGCCAGCTCACCAGTGACAGGGATGAACACTGAAGCTTTCTTT.

This clonotype has more than one count but fewer than ten. The chain uses TRBV7-2 and TRBJ2-5; D not certain. Germline V gives CDR1 SGHTA, CDR2 FQGNSA. The CDR3 covers 13 residues. Trimming pared 7 bases from V and 5 bases from J, leaving 14 bases between. This CDR3 reads CASTSPPRETQYF. The CDR3 region has the DNA TGTGCCAGCACCTCCCCGCCCCGGGAGACCCAGTACTTC.

This clonotype was counted at least ten times. This sequence joins TRBV19 and TRBJ1-5, with D possibly being TRBD1 (5 bases). The V end was cut by 10 bases, the J end by 0 bases, with 13 bases between. From germline, CDR1 is LNHDA and CDR2 SQIVND (reference sequence). This CDR3 spans 14 amino acids. The CDR3 DNA reads as TGTGCCACGCGGGGCGAGGGTAGCAATCAGCCCCAGCATTTT. It encodes CATRGEGSNQPQHF.

This clonotype was seen repeatedly, ten times or more. The chain employs TRBV10-3 and TRBJ2-1, with 10 bases lining up with TRBD2. This CDR3 has 15 residues. In germline, CDR1 is ENHRY, CDR2 SYGVKD. V shed 8 bases and J 8 bases; nucleotides not matched to a gene: 12. CDR3 amino acids: CAISRVASGGYEQFF. CDR3 DNA sequence: TGTGCCATCTCCCGAGTGGCTAGCGGGGGCTATGAGCAGTTCTTC.

This clonotype was seen only a few times. The chain carries TRBV3-1 and TRBJ2-7; 7 bases line up with TRBD1. CDR3 length equals 17 residues. With V trimmed by 0 bases and J by 2 bases, 10 bases remained unmatched. Germline lookup yields CDR1 LGHDT and CDR2 YNNKEL (reference sequence). The CDR3 sequence: CASSQEGWGTAPYEQYF. CDR3 in DNA: TGTGCCAGCAGCCAAGAAGGGTGGGGGACAGCCCCCTACGAGCAGTACTTC.

The chain recombines TRBV5-1 with TRBJ2-2, with 8 nucleotides matching TRBD2. CDR1 is SGHRS and CDR2 is YFSETQ in the germline V gene. V shed 3 bases and J 6 bases; nucleotides not matched to a gene: 10. The CDR3 loop spans 16 amino acids. Written as DNA, the CDR3 is TGCGCCAGCAGCTCCCTTCTAGCGGGTTCCGCCGGGGAGCTGTTTTTT. Its translation is CASSSLLAGSAGELFF. Looking up the rest from reference TRBV5-1 and TRBJ2-2 gives the full variable domain: KAGVTQTPRYLIKTRGQQVTLSCSPISGHRSVSWYQQTPGQGLQFLFEYFSETQRNKGNFPGRFSGRQFSNSRSEMNVSTLELGDSALYLCASSSLLAGSAGELFFGEGSRLTVL.

This clonotype was observed many times. This chain joins TRBV4-1 and TRBJ2-1, with D unclear. V lost 7 bases and J 6 bases, leaving 10 bases between the germline ends. Per germline, CDR1 MGHRA and CDR2 YSYEKL. The CDR3 length is 12 residues. In nucleotides, the CDR3 is TGCGCCAGCACCTCGGTCGGCAATGAGCAGTTCTTC. This sequence encodes CASTSVGNEQFF.

Ten or more counts support this clonotype. J is TRBJ2-1 and V is TRBV7-6; perhaps D is TRBD1 or TRBD2 (5 bases each). The CDR3 sequence is 15 residues long. CDR1 and CDR2 from the germline V gene are SGHVS and FNYEAQ. Trimming cost V 5 bases and J 7 bases, with 18 bases left between them. Here the CDR3 reads CASSHPWDGGNEQFF. The CDR3 region has the DNA TGTGCCAGCAGCCATCCCTGGGACGGCGGTAATGAGCAGTTCTTC.

The chain has TRBV28 and TRBJ2-5, with D perhaps TRBD1 (5 bases). V lost 1 base and J 2 bases, leaving 11 bases between the germline ends. CDR1 and CDR2 from the germline V gene are MDHEN and SYDVKM. This CDR3 spans 15 amino acids. CDR3 DNA: TGTGCCAGCAGTTTATTGCAGGGCCCACAAGAGACCCAGTACTTC. It yields the protein CASSLLQGPQETQYF.